One sample yielded the 9 T cell receptor beta chains listed below, sequenced in a study of OX40 agonist ivuxolimab in advanced cancers. The protocol used for the library was the immunoSEQ multiplex PCR assay. As stored in TCRdb, this immuneACCESS dataset retains in-frame rearrangements with V and J assigned. A fraction of the clones does not appear; measured against another copy, unresolved V genes explain less than half of the discrepancy, and the remainder lacks a known reason. The sample profile shows approximately 28,000 clones; approximately 90% of them were found once. The ten largest account for roughly a fifth of the sample. The starting material was CD4+ or CD8+ T cells sorted from blood, obtained in a trial of the OX40 agonist ivuxolimab. These receptors originate from an adult with an advanced solid tumor such as melanoma, head and neck, liver or kidney cancer.

This clone came up a few times. The V and J genes are TRBV9 and TRBJ1-1; a weak D match, TRBD1 (6 bases). This CDR3 has 13 residues. Germline-derived CDR1 and CDR2 are SGDLS and YYNGEE. V gave up 4 bases and J gave up 2 bases, with 9 bases separating them. The CDR3 DNA follows: TGTGCCAGCAGCCCGGGGGCCAACACTGAAGCTTTCTTT. Protein: CASSPGANTEAFF.

The rearrangement joins TRBV5-1 to TRBJ1-1; 8 nucleotides agree with TRBD1. Germline values: CDR1 SGHRS, CDR2 YFSETQ. The CDR3 extends over 14 amino acids. V trimming: 2 bases; J trimming: 5 bases; junction bases outside the gene matches: 5. DNA of the CDR3: TGCGCCAGCAGCTTCGGACAGGGAAATACTGAAGCTTTCTTT. As protein: CASSFGQGNTEAFF.

V and J are TRBV28 and TRBJ2-7, with a weak D call TRBD2 (6 bases). Germline assignment: CDR1 MDHEN and CDR2 SYDVKM. This CDR3 comprises 15 residues. V shed 6 bases and J shed 3 bases, with 18 bases lying between them. DNA for the CDR3: TGTGCCAGCAGCCCGCATCGCGGGATGGGCTACGAGCAGTACTTC. Its translation: CASSPHRGMGYEQYF.

V usage is TRBV11-2 and J usage is TRBJ2-6, with D possibly TRBD2 on 6 matching bases. Germline V lookup: CDR1 SGHAT, CDR2 FQNNGV. This CDR3 is built from 15 residues. Trimming left V 3 bases short and J 3 bases short, with 9 bases between. The CDR3 protein is CASSFGGNGANVLTF. For the CDR3, the DNA is TGTGCCAGCAGCTTTGGAGGGAATGGGGCCAACGTCCTGACTTTC.

The V gene is TRBV7-2, the J gene TRBJ2-3, with 13 bases matching TRBD2. From germline, CDR1 is SGHTA and CDR2 FQGNSA. CDR3 length equals 17 residues. V was pared by 3 bases and J by 6 bases, with 9 bases of the junction left unmatched. The CDR3 reads CASSFPLAGGPTDTQYF. In nucleotides, the CDR3 is TGTGCCAGCAGCTTCCCACTAGCGGGGGGGCCAACTGATACGCAGTATTTT.

The chain is built from TRBV11-2 and TRBJ1-2; D is ambiguous. The CDR3 totals 11 residues. With 6 bases removed from V and 8 bases from J, the gap between germline ends came to 10 bases. Germline CDR1 SGHAT, CDR2 FQNNGV. This CDR3 is CASSLTRGYTF. DNA for the CDR3: TGTGCCAGCAGTCTGACTCGGGGCTACACCTTC.

A single count supports this clone. The V and J genes are TRBV4-1 and TRBJ2-2; 11 bases match TRBD2. The germline V gene has CDR1 MGHRA and CDR2 YSYEKL. V shed 2 bases, J shed 6 bases, and the junction held 5 bases outside the gene matches. This CDR3 has 16 amino acids. CDR3 sequence (DNA): TGCGCCAGCAGCCAATTAGCGGGAGGGCCTTCCGGGGAGCTGTTTTTT. This sequence encodes CASSQLAGGPSGELFF.

This clone was detected only a few times. The chain couples TRBV5-1 to TRBJ2-6, with 11 bases fitting TRBD1. Germline V gene lookup returns CDR1 SGHRS and CDR2 YFSETQ. The CDR3 runs to 18 residues. V trimming: 0 bases; J trimming: 0 bases; junction bases outside the gene matches: 2. The CDR3 here is CASSLDGTGGSGANVLTF. CDR3 sequence (DNA): TGCGCCAGCAGCTTGGATGGGACAGGGGGCTCTGGGGCCAACGTCCTGACTTTC.

This CDR3 reads CSASGGPNTEAFF. The CDR3, as DNA: TGCAGCGCCTCAGGGGGGCCGAACACTGAAGCTTTCTTT. J is TRBJ1-1 and V is TRBV29-1, with 7 bases aligning to TRBD1. This CDR3 has 13 residues. The germline V gene encodes CDR1 SQVTM and CDR2 ANQGSEA. The V and J ends lost 7 bases and 1 base, in that order; junction bases with no gene match: 6.